This T cell receptor beta chain was captured by sequencing in a study of T cells after yellow fever vaccination. The study, taken as a whole, reports: Within FACS-sorted repertoires, abundant clonotypes contaminating from the bulk population could be present. Secondary responses were weaker yet peaked faster, day 5 versus 15. In post-booster samples, most primary-vaccination clones reappeared (approximately 95% CD4, roughly 90% CD8).

This clonotype was seen only a few times. The antigen is undetermined. V was cut by 0 bases and J by 4 bases, with 16 bases left in between. CDR1 is MGHRA and CDR2 is YSYEKL in the germline V gene. This CDR3 has 17 residues. Production of TCR cDNA was by 5'RACE template switching, which also added a universal primer site and UMIs. TCRdb processed the 5' RACE reads anew with MiXCR; each CDR3 protein has one entry. The data hold some 120,000 distinct CDR3 sequences, with roughly 15% observed a single time. This sample comprised CD8+ T cells sorted from PBMCs, obtained 5 days after the yellow fever booster vaccination. J is TRBJ2-1 and V is TRBV4-1; maybe TRBD2 (6 bases). The receptor comes from a man aged 18-30 years who received the YFV17D yellow fever vaccine. The CDR3 region is CASSQDGPSGSYNEQFF. In nucleotides, the CDR3 is TGCGCCAGCAGCCAAGATGGTCCCAGCGGGTCTTACAATGAGCAGTTCTTC.